This entry lists 28 T cell receptor beta chains sequenced from one sample in a study of T and B cells in COVID-19 patients. BIOMED2 TRB-A/B primer pools were used in multiplex TRB PCR. TCRdb reprocessed the multiplex PCR reads with MiXCR, giving one entry per CDR3 protein. The profile covers approximately 2,300 distinct CDR3 sequences, with 27% appearing a single time and roughly 37% taken by the ten largest. Each TRB amplification used roughly 240-550 ng of genomic DNA from blood. The sequencing sample was made of blood. The receptor set was obtained from a human donor with active COVID-19.

Within the sample, this clonotype is medium-sized (0.01 to 0.1%). The chain has TRBV6-2 or TRBV6-3 and TRBJ2-5; tentatively, D is TRBD1 or TRBD2 (5 bases each). CDR3 size: 14 residues. CDR1 and CDR2 (germline): MNHEY, SVGEGT. The V gene lost 4 bases and the J gene lost 9 bases, with 18 bases spanning the gap. CDR3 nucleotides: TGTGCCAGCAGTTCCAGGGACCTCCCCGAGGCCCAGTACTTC. Translating gives CASSSRDLPEAQYF.

By share, this clonotype counts as large (0.1 to 1%). The gene calls are TRBV29-1 and TRBJ2-7; 10 bases match TRBD2. The CDR3 consists of 13 residues. The trim removed 4 bases at V and 4 bases at J, leaving 4 bases unmatched. In germline, CDR1 is SQVTM, CDR2 ANQGSEA. The CDR3 region has the DNA TGCAGCGTTGGGTTTAGCGGGGGGTACGAGCAGTACTTC. Its protein product is CSVGFSGGYEQYF.

This clonotype occurred a few times. CDR3 DNA sequence: TGTGCCAGCAGCCCAGGGACCGGGTGGGGGGAGCAGTACTTC. Encoded protein: CASSPGTGWGEQYF. The chain has TRBV7-9 and TRBJ2-7; either TRBD1 or TRBD2 may fit D (5 bases each). The V end was cut by 5 bases, the J end by 7 bases, with 18 bases between. This CDR3 spans 14 amino acids. Germline V gene sequence: CDR1 SEHNR, CDR2 FQNEAQ (reference sequence). Variable domain in full (rest from reference TRBV7-9 and TRBJ2-7): DTGVSQNPRHKITKRGQNVTFRCDPISEHNRLYWYRQTLGQGPEFLTYFQNEAQLEKSRLLSDRFSAERPKGSFSTLEIQRTEQGDSAMYLCASSPGTGWGEQYFGPGTRLTVT.

This clonotype is termed medium-sized. V and J are TRBV19 and TRBJ1-1; the D is unclear. There are 15 residues in the CDR3. V lost 4 bases, J lost 7 bases, and 19 bases lay in between. The germline V gene encodes CDR1 LNHDA and CDR2 SQIVND (reference sequence). Here the CDR3 reads CASSTTRAPRGEAFF. In nucleotides, the CDR3 is TGTGCCAGTAGTACTACTCGAGCCCCTCGCGGTGAAGCTTTCTTT.

This clonotype is medium-sized within its sample. The chain recombines TRBV6-5 with TRBJ1-4; TRBD1 is a possible D gene (6 bases). The CDR3 covers 15 residues. The germline V gene encodes CDR1 MNHEY and CDR2 SVGAGI. The V end was cut by 6 bases, the J end by 7 bases, with 18 bases between. CDR3 nucleotides: TGTGCCAGCAGCCCCAGGCGGGGGGGCGGTGAAAAACTGTTTTTT. Translating gives CASSPRRGGGEKLFF.

J is TRBJ2-7 and V is TRBV28, with 8 bases that match TRBD2. CDR1 is MDHEN and CDR2 is SYDVKM in the germline V gene. This CDR3 is built from 15 residues. With 6 bases clipped from V and 0 bases from J, the junction kept 7 bases outside the gene matches. The CDR3 loop reads CASRKSGGGSYEQYF. The DNA of the CDR3 is TGTGCCAGCAGAAAGAGCGGGGGAGGCTCCTACGAGCAGTACTTC.

V is TRBV28 and J is TRBJ1-1; TRBD1 might be the D (5 bases). V lost 0 bases and J 6 bases, leaving 14 bases between the germline ends. Germline V gene data show CDR1 as MDHEN and CDR2 as SYDVKM. The CDR3 is 15 amino acids. CDR3 nucleotides: TGTGCCAGCAGTTTATGGGGGGGTAAGGGCCCTGAAGCTTTCTTT. It codes for CASSLWGGKGPEAFF.

This clonotype has only a few counts. This rearrangement joins TRBV7-2 to TRBJ1-3; 11 bases are a match to TRBD1. This CDR3 is 14 amino acids long. Germline loops: CDR1 SGHTA, CDR2 FQGNSA. The J segment lost 10 bases and the V segment lost 5 bases, leaving 7 bases of the junction unmatched. CDR3: CASSRDRGSRTIYF. The CDR3 region has the DNA TGTGCCAGCAGCAGGGACAGGGGGTCAAGGACCATATATTTT.

The gene calls are TRBV27 and TRBJ2-7, with a tentative D call TRBD2 (5 bases). Germline V CDR1 and CDR2: MNHEY, SMNVEV (reference sequence). CDR3 length: 16 amino acids. The V gene lost 4 bases and the J gene lost 6 bases, with 22 bases spanning the gap. The CDR3 DNA reads as TGTGCCAGCAGTTCAAGCACCGGGAAAGGGTCGGGCGAGCAGTACTTC. Amino acid sequence: CASSSSTGKGSGEQYF.

By sample fraction, this clonotype is medium-sized. This sequence joins TRBV6-1 and TRBJ1-1, with 11 bases identical to TRBD1. The V and J ends lost 2 bases and 4 bases, in that order; junction bases with no gene match: 15. The CDR3 is made up of 19 amino acids. Germline V gene lookup returns CDR1 MNHNS and CDR2 SASEGT. DNA for the CDR3: TGTGCCAGCAGTGAACATTCGGGGACAGGGGGGCCTAGGAGCACTGAAGCTTTCTTT. Protein: CASSEHSGTGGPRSTEAFF.

This rearrangement joins TRBV7-3 to TRBJ2-3; D is unclear. The length of the CDR3 is 13 residues. V was clipped by 5 bases and J by 0 bases, with 6 bases between them. Germline V gene sequence: CDR1 SGHTA, CDR2 FQGTGA. The CDR3 DNA is TGTGCCAGCAGCAACCCGAGCACAGATACGCAGTATTTT. Residues: CASSNPSTDTQYF.

By frequency in the sample, this clonotype is large (0.1 to 1%). V gene TRBV29-1 combines with J gene TRBJ1-2; D not resolved. The V end lost 7 bases, the J end lost 6 bases, and 3 bases lay between the germline ends. The CDR3 loop spans 8 amino acids. Germline V gene data show CDR1 as SQVTM and CDR2 as ANQGSEA. The CDR3 loop reads CSADGYTF. CDR3 sequence (DNA): TGCAGCGCCGATGGCTACACCTTC.

This chain joins TRBV5-1 and TRBJ1-1; 9 nucleotides match TRBD1. The CDR3 totals 13 residues. The V and J ends lost 0 bases and 6 bases, in that order; junction bases with no gene match: 0. Per germline, CDR1 SGHRS and CDR2 YFSETQ. The CDR3 nucleotides read TGCGCCAGCAGCTTGGGGGACAGGGCTGAAGCTTTCTTT. Translating gives CASSLGDRAEAFF.

This clonotype was detected only a few times. The chain uses TRBV6-2 or TRBV6-3 and TRBJ1-1; maybe TRBD1 (6 bases). The V end lost 5 bases, the J end lost 5 bases, and 12 bases lay between the germline ends. The CDR3 consists of 13 residues. Germline V gene lookup returns CDR1 MNHEY and CDR2 SVGEGT. Here the CDR3 reads CASSEQGRTEAFF. The CDR3 DNA follows: TGTGCCAGCAGTGAACAGGGTAGGACTGAAGCTTTCTTT.

This clonotype is categorized as medium-sized (0.01 to 0.1%). This chain joins TRBV5-5 and TRBJ2-7; 10 bases agree with TRBD2. Germline V gives CDR1 SGHKS, CDR2 YYEKEE (reference sequence). This CDR3 is built from 16 residues. V lost 3 bases to trimming and J lost 0 bases; unmatched junction nucleotides: 6. The CDR3 sequence is CASSSLLAGASYEQYF. CDR3 sequence (DNA): TGTGCCAGCAGCTCCCTCCTAGCGGGGGCCTCCTACGAGCAGTACTTC.

CDR3 bases: TGTGCCAGCAGGGGACAGGGGGCGTACGAGCAGTACTTC. It yields the protein CASRGQGAYEQYF. This chain connects TRBV6-1 to TRBJ2-7; 12 bases fit TRBD1. Germline CDR1 is MNHNS and CDR2 is SASEGT. The CDR3 is made up of 13 amino acids. Trimming cost V 6 bases and J 4 bases; bases outside gene matches: 1.

This clonotype is termed large. CDR3 loop: CASSLNGGSGANVLTF. The DNA of the CDR3 is TGTGCCAGCAGCCTCAACGGGGGCTCTGGGGCCAACGTCCTGACTTTC. This chain connects TRBV6-6 to TRBJ2-6, with a possible D match to TRBD2 (6 bases). V lost 6 bases and J lost 0, with 12 bases in between. The germline CDR1 and CDR2 sequences are MNHNY and SVGAGI (reference sequence). CDR3 length equals 16 residues.

This clonotype was seen a single time. The V gene is TRBV6-1, the J gene TRBJ2-5; 10 bases are a match to TRBD2. CDR1 is MNHNS, CDR2 SASEGT, per germline. This CDR3 spans 12 amino acids. V lost 7 bases, J lost 13 bases, and 9 bases stayed unmatched. The CDR3 loop reads CASTLAGAHLYF. The CDR3 DNA sequence: TGTGCCAGCACTCTAGCGGGAGCCCATCTGTACTTC.

Sample share makes this clonotype large. The V call is TRBV11-1, the J call TRBJ2-1, with TRBD2 matching 12 bases. The V gene end was trimmed by 2 bases and the J gene end by 8 bases; junction bases not matched to a gene: 7. The CDR3 is 16 residues long. Per germline, CDR1 SGHAT and CDR2 FQDESV (reference sequence). In DNA, the CDR3 is TGTGCCAGCAGCTTACTAGCGGGGGGGCCTAATGATGAGCAGTTCTTC. Its translation is CASSLLAGGPNDEQFF.

This clonotype is medium-sized in the sample. CDR3 bases: TGTGCCAGCAGTCACAGGGGTGGTGAGCAGTTCTTC. Its translation: CASSHRGGEQFF. This chain links TRBV12-3 or TRBV12-4 with TRBJ2-1; TRBD1 matches at 7 bases. The CDR3 sequence is 12 residues long. The junction had 4 bases not matched to a gene; V was cut back by 5 bases and J by 9 bases.

This clonotype is labeled as medium-sized. The rearrangement joins TRBV6-1 to TRBJ2-1, with TRBD2 as a possible D gene (5 bases). The length of the CDR3 is 14 residues. Germline loops: CDR1 MNHNS, CDR2 SASEGT. The V gene lost 2 bases and the J gene lost 9 bases, with 14 bases spanning the gap. In nucleotides, the CDR3 is TGTGCCAGCAGTGAAACTCTTGGGAGTCCTGAGCAGTTCTTC. It is translated as CASSETLGSPEQFF.

By proportion, this clonotype is medium-sized (0.01 to 0.1%). The CDR3 region is CASSLGSGESGETQYF. In nucleotides, the CDR3 is TGTGCCAGCAGCTTGGGTTCGGGGGAGTCGGGTGAGACCCAGTACTTC. The chain recombines TRBV5-6 with TRBJ2-5, with D possibly TRBD2 on 6 matching bases. Trimming took 0 bases from V and 5 from J, leaving 17 bases between them. CDR1 SGHDT and CDR2 YYEEEE come from the germline V gene. The CDR3 length is 16 residues.

Concerning this clonotype: The junction departs from germline at one end; a sequencing error may be responsible. This chain connects TRBV5-5 to TRBJ2-5; D possibly corresponds to TRBD1 (7 bases). There are 15 residues in the CDR3. Germline CDR1 is SGHKS and CDR2 is YYEKEE (reference sequence). For the CDR3, the DNA is TGCGCCAGCAGCTTGGGCGGGACAGCCCAAGAGACCCAGTACTTC. It specifies CASSLGGTAQETQYF.

V and J are TRBV20-1 and TRBJ2-1; D perhaps matches TRBD2 (6 bases). This CDR3 is 14 amino acids long. Per germline, CDR1 DFQATT and CDR2 SNEGSKA (reference sequence). The V and J ends lost 5 bases and 4 bases respectively, with 15 bases between them. This CDR3 is CSAQIVGGYNEQFF. DNA of the CDR3: TGCAGTGCTCAAATAGTGGGAGGATACAATGAGCAGTTCTTC.

This clonotype is medium-sized within its sample. This CDR3 reads CASIPGQGNSPLHF. In DNA, the CDR3 is TGTGCCAGTATCCCGGGACAGGGTAATTCACCCCTCCACTTT. The chain combines TRBV6-1 with TRBJ1-6, with 9 bases identical to TRBD1. Trimming took 9 bases from V and 6 from J; bases not matched to a gene: 6. The CDR3 covers 14 residues. Germline lookup yields CDR1 MNHNS and CDR2 SASEGT.

This chain uses TRBV11-2 with TRBJ1-1, with 8 bases identical to TRBD1. Germline V lookup: CDR1 SGHAT, CDR2 FQNNGV. J was trimmed by 3 bases and V by 8 bases; bases with no gene match: 5. The CDR3 is made up of 13 amino acids. CDR3 amino acids: CASSGQGDTEAFF. Here the CDR3 DNA reads TGTGCCAGCTCAGGACAGGGCGACACTGAAGCTTTCTTT.

This clonotype appeared a single time. A much larger clone is a single base away; this may be a read error. The chain combines TRBV6-5 with TRBJ2-1, with D perhaps TRBD1 (6 bases). Per germline, CDR1 MNHEY and CDR2 SVGAGI. V lost 5 bases, J lost 5 bases, and 19 bases lay in between. The CDR3 totals 16 residues. The CDR3 DNA reads TGTGCCAGCAGTAGATCCGGACAGTGGGCAGACAATGAGCAGTTCTTC. Its protein is CASSRSGQWADNEQFF.

The V call is TRBV20-1, the J call TRBJ1-3; 10 positions agree with TRBD1. Germline CDR1 and CDR2: DFQATT and SNEGSKA (reference sequence). The J segment lost 8 bases and the V segment lost 6 bases, leaving 7 bases of the junction unmatched. The CDR3 sequence is 13 residues long. The CDR3 region has the DNA TGCAGTGCCGCGGACAGGGGGAAGGACACCATATATTTT. It encodes CSAADRGKDTIYF.